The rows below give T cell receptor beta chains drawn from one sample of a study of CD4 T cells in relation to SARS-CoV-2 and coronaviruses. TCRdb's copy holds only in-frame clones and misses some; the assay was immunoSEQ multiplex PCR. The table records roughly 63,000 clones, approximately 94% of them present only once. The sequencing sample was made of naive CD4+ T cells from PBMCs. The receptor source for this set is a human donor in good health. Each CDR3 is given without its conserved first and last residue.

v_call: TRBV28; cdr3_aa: ASSERLGGSPLLNTEAF
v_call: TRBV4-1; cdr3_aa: ASSQDRGYEQY
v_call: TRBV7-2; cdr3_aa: ASSLAYGGPGYNQPQH
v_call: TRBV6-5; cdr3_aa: ASGQQGRQPQH
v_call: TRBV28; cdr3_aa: ASSRQVPYEQY
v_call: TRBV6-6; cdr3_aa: ASTLTGGGANVLT
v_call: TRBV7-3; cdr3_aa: ASSPTRTSGKSYNEQF
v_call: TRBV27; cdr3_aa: ASSSRTSVVQETQY
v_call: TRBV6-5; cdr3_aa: ASSLRELGPLH
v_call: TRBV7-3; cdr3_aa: ASSSIEGNYNEQF
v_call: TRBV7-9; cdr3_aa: ASSTANSYEQY
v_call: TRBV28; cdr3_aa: ASTYVVPQSRPNYGYT
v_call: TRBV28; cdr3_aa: ASSLSTSGYGYT
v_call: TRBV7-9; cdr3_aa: ASSLAGARDSPLH
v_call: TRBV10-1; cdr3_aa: ASSEGTGELF
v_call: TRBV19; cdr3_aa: ASSLPTGISTEAF
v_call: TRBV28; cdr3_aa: ASSLIDTQY
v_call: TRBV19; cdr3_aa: ASSIDSPGLAGGRATQY
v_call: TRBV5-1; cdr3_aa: ASSLEAGGSLNTQY
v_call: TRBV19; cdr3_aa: ASSISQGNTEAF
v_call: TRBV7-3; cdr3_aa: ASSSSGRNTGELF
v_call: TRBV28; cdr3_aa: ATQTSGVYEQY
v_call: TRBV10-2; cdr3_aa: ASSLTLTGRGELF
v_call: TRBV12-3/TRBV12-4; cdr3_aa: ASSLSPRGTQY
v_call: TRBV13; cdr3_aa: ASSGGGTSYEQY
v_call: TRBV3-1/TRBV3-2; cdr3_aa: ASSPSGRATDTQY
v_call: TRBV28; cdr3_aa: ASSSGLTEAF
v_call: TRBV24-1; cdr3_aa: ATSGTGEPGANVLT
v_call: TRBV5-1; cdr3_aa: ASSLEGSSYNEQF
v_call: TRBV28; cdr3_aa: ATLTGTSGKGGELF
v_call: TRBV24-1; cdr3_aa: ATSGGTSQGGYT
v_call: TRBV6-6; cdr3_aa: ASSYSGTSGRETQY
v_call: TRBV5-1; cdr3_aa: ASSLRPAYEQY
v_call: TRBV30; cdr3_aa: AWSRGYEQY
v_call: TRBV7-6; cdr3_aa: ASRYRSGNTYNEQF
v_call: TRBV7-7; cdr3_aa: ASSIDRGGRREQF
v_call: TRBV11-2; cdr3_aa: ASGRGQLNTEAF
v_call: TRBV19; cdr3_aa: ASSIRQESQGYT
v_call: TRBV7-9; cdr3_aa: ASSPASYEQY
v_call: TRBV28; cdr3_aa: ASSPWDWRAPVAKNIQY
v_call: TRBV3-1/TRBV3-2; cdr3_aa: ASSQVFYEQY
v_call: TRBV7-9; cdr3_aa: ASSLERGHNEQF
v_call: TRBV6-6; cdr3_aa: ASHSTGNYGYT
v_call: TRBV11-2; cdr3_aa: ASKWTSGSYEQY
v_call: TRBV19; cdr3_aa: ASSSGGYNSPLH
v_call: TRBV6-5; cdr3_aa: ASGDRDRAHEQY
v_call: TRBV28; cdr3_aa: ASRPGLGIQY
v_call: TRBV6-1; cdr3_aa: ASSEWGGGGGDTQY
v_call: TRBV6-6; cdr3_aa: ASHSGTSDETQY
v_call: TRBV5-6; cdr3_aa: ASSLERASGLYNEQF
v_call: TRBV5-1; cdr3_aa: ASSQKEPSYEQY
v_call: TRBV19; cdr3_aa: ASSLTSGTGELF
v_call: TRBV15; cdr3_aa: ATSRDRNWGAF
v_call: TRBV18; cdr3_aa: ASSPRTVGEQY